The rows below give T cell receptor beta chains drawn from one sample of a study of OX40 agonist ivuxolimab in advanced cancers. Generated by immunoSEQ multiplex PCR, the TCRdb table keeps only in-frame clones and is missing some. The profile covers 45,000 to 50,000 clones, with about three quarters appearing a single time and around 7.1% taken by the ten largest. Source: CD4+ or CD8+ T cells sorted from blood, taken in a trial of the OX40 agonist ivuxolimab. The origin of the receptors is an adult with an advanced solid tumor such as melanoma, head and neck, liver or kidney cancer. The CDR3 runs from the conserved cysteine through the conserved F or W. A D gene is named only where the DNA matches it firmly. Clone size, where shown, is once, few, many, or a class for clones that have expanded.

TRBV10-3	-	-	TRBJ1-3	TGTGCCATCACCAGAGGTCGGGACAACTCTGGAAACACCATATATTTT	CAITRGRDNSGNTIYF
TRBV19	-	-	TRBJ2-1	TGTGCCAGTAGTATAGCCCGGGCTCCCCCCTACAATGAGCAGTTCTTC	CASSIARAPPYNEQFF
TRBV7-9	-	TRBD1	TRBJ1-2	TGTGCCAGCAGATATTCCGGGACAGATAACTATGGCTACACCTTC	CASRYSGTDNYGYTF
TRBV10-3	-	TRBD2	TRBJ2-1	TGTGCCATCAGCGAACTAGCGGGAAGTTACAATGAGCAGTTCTTC	CAISELAGSYNEQFF
TRBV5-1	-	TRBD1	TRBJ2-7	TGCGCCAGCAGCCCGAGGGCGGACAGGGGCGTATCCTACGAGCAGTACTTC	CASSPRADRGVSYEQYF
TRBV9	few	-	TRBJ1-2	TGTGCCAGTTTAAATATTCCCGGGGGCTACACCTTC	CASLNIPGGYTF
TRBV25-1	-	TRBD2	TRBJ2-1	TGTGCCAGCAGTGAATCAATAGCGGGATACAATGAGCAGTTCTTC	CASSESIAGYNEQFF
TRBV4-1	-	-	TRBJ1-6	TGCGCCAGCAGCCAAGCCATAGGATCACCCCTCCACTTT	CASSQAIGSPLHF
TRBV29-1	-	TRBD1	TRBJ2-5	TGCAGCTCTCTTGACAGGGGCGTGGGGGACCAGTACTTC	CSSLDRGVGDQYF
TRBV6-5	-	-	TRBJ2-1	TGTGCCAGCAGTTATACGGCTAGCGTTAACAATGAGCAGTTCTTC	CASSYTASVNNEQFF
TRBV9	-	-	TRBJ2-5	TGTGCCAGCAGCGTAGGGGGAGGTAACGGTGGAGAGACCCAGTACTTC	CASSVGGGNGGETQYF
TRBV19	-	-	TRBJ2-7	TGTGCCAGTAGTATAGTAAGGGGGAACGAGCAGTACTTC	CASSIVRGNEQYF
TRBV19	-	-	TRBJ2-7	TGTGCCAGTAGGTCGGACAGATACGAGCAGTACTTC	CASRSDRYEQYF
TRBV18	-	-	TRBJ1-4	TGTGCCAGCTCACCCGGGGTGCCTGGTGAAAAACTGTTTTTT	CASSPGVPGEKLFF
TRBV30	-	-	TRBJ2-7	TGTGCCTGGAGTCAACGGGCCTACGAGCAGTACTTC	CAWSQRAYEQYF
TRBV6-1	-	-	TRBJ2-1	TGTGCCAGCAGTGAAAGGGGGGCCCACGGGGCGGGCTACAATGAGCAGTTCTTC	CASSERGAHGAGYNEQFF
TRBV6-5	-	-	TRBJ2-1	TGTGCCAGCAGCCCCGCTGGGGGGAAGCAGTTCTTC	CASSPAGGKQFF
TRBV19	-	-	TRBJ1-4	TGTGCCAGTAAGGGGGGGCTCAGTAATGAAAAACTGTTTTTT	CASKGGLSNEKLFF
TRBV6-5	-	-	TRBJ1-6	TGTGCCAGCAGTTACGAGGGTGCGAGGTCACCCCTCCACTTT	CASSYEGARSPLHF
TRBV6-5	-	-	TRBJ1-1	TGTGCCACCTCGGTTGGTTCTGAAGCTTTCTTT	CATSVGSEAFF
TRBV21-1	-	-	TRBJ2-7	TGTGCCAGCAGCAAAGCGGAAGGCCCCCGTTACGAGCAGTACTTC	CASSKAEGPRYEQYF
TRBV5-1	-	TRBD1	TRBJ2-5	TGCGCCAGCAGCTGGGGGACAGGGGCGGAGACCCAGTACTTC	CASSWGTGAETQYF
TRBV18	once	-	TRBJ2-7	TGTGCCAGCTCACCAGGGGGAGTTCACGAGCAGTACTTC	CASSPGGVHEQYF
TRBV14	-	-	TRBJ2-7	TGTGCCAGCAGCCAAGAATTCGGCAGGGTGAGTGACGAGCAGTACTTC	CASSQEFGRVSDEQYF
TRBV7-9	once	-	TRBJ2-3	TGTGCCAGCAGCCCCTCCTACGGGGTTAGCACAGATACGCAGTATTTT	CASSPSYGVSTDTQYF
TRBV25-1	-	TRBD2	TRBJ2-1	TGTGCCAGCCAAGGACTAGCGGGATGGAATGAGCAGTTCTTC	CASQGLAGWNEQFF
TRBV9	-	-	TRBJ2-7	TGTGCCAGCACCCCCGGGCCGGGGGAGTACACCTACGAGCAGTACTTC	CASTPGPGEYTYEQYF
TRBV7-2	-	TRBD1	TRBJ2-1	TGTGCCAGCAGCTCTTACAGGGGTAATGAGCAGTTCTTC	CASSSYRGNEQFF
TRBV9	few	-	TRBJ1-3	TGTGCCAGCAGCCCCAGGGCTTCGAGCTCTGGAAACACCATATATTTT	CASSPRASSSGNTIYF
TRBV19	-	-	TRBJ1-2	TGTGCCAGTAGTACCACAGGCTATGGCTACACCTTC	CASSTTGYGYTF
TRBV6-6	-	-	TRBJ2-7	TGTGCCAGCAGTTACTCAAGGCACTCCTACGAGCAGTACTTC	CASSYSRHSYEQYF
TRBV6-5	-	TRBD1	TRBJ2-1	TGTGCCAGCAGTTACTCGGGACAGGGGGATGAGCAGTTCTTC	CASSYSGQGDEQFF
TRBV4-3	-	-	TRBJ1-2	TGCGCCAGCAGCCAAGGGGGCCTGCCCTATGGCTACACCTTC	CASSQGGLPYGYTF
TRBV7-9	once	TRBD1	TRBJ1-5	TGTGCCAGCAGCAGCGTACGGACAGGGCATCAGCCCCAGCATTTT	CASSSVRTGHQPQHF
TRBV14	-	-	TRBJ2-1	TGTGCCAGCAGCCAAGTCATAGGGGATGAGCAGTTCTTC	CASSQVIGDEQFF
TRBV19	-	TRBD1	TRBJ1-1	TGTGCCAGTAGTCGTCACGACAGGGGGGGCACTGAAGCTTTCTTT	CASSRHDRGGTEAFF
TRBV4-3	few	TRBD2	TRBJ2-3	TGCGCCAGCAGCCGAGGAACTAGCGGGACCCTAAGCACAGATACGCAGTATTTT	CASSRGTSGTLSTDTQYF